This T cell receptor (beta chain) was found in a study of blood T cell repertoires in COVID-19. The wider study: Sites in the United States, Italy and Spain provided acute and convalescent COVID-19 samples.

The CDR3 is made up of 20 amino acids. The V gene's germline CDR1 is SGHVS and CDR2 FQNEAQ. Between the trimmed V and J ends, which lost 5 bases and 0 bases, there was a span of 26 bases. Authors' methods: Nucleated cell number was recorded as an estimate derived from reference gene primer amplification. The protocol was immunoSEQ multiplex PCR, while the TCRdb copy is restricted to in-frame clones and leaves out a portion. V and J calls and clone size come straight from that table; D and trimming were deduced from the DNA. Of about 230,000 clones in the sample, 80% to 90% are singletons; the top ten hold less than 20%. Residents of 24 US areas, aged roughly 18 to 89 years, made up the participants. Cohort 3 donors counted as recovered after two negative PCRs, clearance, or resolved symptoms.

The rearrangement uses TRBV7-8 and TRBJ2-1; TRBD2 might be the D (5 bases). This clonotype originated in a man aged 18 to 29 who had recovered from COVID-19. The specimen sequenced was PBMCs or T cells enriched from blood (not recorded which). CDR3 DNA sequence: TGTGCCAGCAGCCCCACACCCACGACGGCACCACGGGGCTCCTACAATGAGCAGTTCTTC. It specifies CASSPTPTTAPRGSYNEQFF. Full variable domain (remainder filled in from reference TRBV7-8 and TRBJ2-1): GAGVSQSPRYKVAKRGQDVALRCDPISGHVSLFWYQQALGQGPEFLTYFQNEAQLDKSGLPSDRFFAERPEGSVSTLKIQRTQQEDSAVYLCASSPTPTTAPRGSYNEQFFGPGTRLTVL.